Listed below are T cell receptor beta chains from one sample, sequenced in a study of blood T cell repertoires in COVID-19. Some clones are missing from TCRdb's copy, which holds only in-frame ones; the method was immunoSEQ multiplex PCR. The table has some 160,000 clones, around nine tenths seen once; the top ten hold 10% to 13%. Sequencing was carried out using peripheral blood. Every receptor here comes from a woman in her sixties or seventies with COVID-19, enrolled during active disease. The CDR3 runs from the conserved cysteine through the conserved F or W. Each record gives: D gene, clone size, J gene, V gene, CDR3 DNA, CDR3 protein. A D gene is named only where the DNA matches it firmly. A row's size may be missing; if present it is once, few, many or a size class.

d_call: .; clone_size: once; j_call: TRBJ1-2; v_call: TRBV28; cdr3_nt: TGTGCCAGCAGGCCGACAGAGAGGTTCGGCTACACCTTC; cdr3_aa: CASRPTERFGYTF
d_call: TRBD1; clone_size: .; j_call: TRBJ1-5; v_call: TRBV30; cdr3_nt: TGTGCCTGGACGCGCGACAGGGATTTCCTACTGGGCAATCAGCCCCAGCATTTT; cdr3_aa: CAWTRDRDFLLGNQPQHF
d_call: TRBD1; clone_size: .; j_call: TRBJ1-2; v_call: TRBV18; cdr3_nt: TGTGCCAGCTCACCACCTACAGGGGAGAAGGGCTACACCTTC; cdr3_aa: CASSPPTGEKGYTF
d_call: .; clone_size: .; j_call: TRBJ2-6; v_call: TRBV19; cdr3_nt: TGTGCCAGTATAAACTTGCTCTCTGGGGCCAACGTCCTGACTTTC; cdr3_aa: CASINLLSGANVLTF
d_call: .; clone_size: .; j_call: TRBJ1-5; v_call: TRBV7-2; cdr3_nt: TGTGCCAGCAGCTTAGGGAACAGGGTTCAGCCCCAGCATTTT; cdr3_aa: CASSLGNRVQPQHF
d_call: .; clone_size: .; j_call: TRBJ1-1; v_call: TRBV6-5; cdr3_nt: TGTGCCAGCAGTTACTCGGGGGGGACTGGTGGTGAAGCTTTCTTT; cdr3_aa: CASSYSGGTGGEAFF
d_call: .; clone_size: .; j_call: TRBJ2-1; v_call: TRBV21-1; cdr3_nt: TGTGCCACCCCCTTAAGGACAGGGAAAGCCTACAATGAGCAGTTCTTC; cdr3_aa: CATPLRTGKAYNEQFF
d_call: .; clone_size: .; j_call: TRBJ2-7; v_call: TRBV7-9; cdr3_nt: TGTGCCAGCAGCCCCAACACAGGGCGGGGGCTCTACGAGCAGTACTTC; cdr3_aa: CASSPNTGRGLYEQYF
d_call: .; clone_size: .; j_call: TRBJ2-3; v_call: TRBV7-2; cdr3_nt: TGTGCCAGCAGCCTACCGGGGGATACGCAGTATTTT; cdr3_aa: CASSLPGDTQYF
d_call: TRBD1; clone_size: .; j_call: TRBJ1-1; v_call: TRBV6-5; cdr3_nt: TGTGCCAGCAGCTCACCAGGGGGCGTTGAAGCTTTCTTT; cdr3_aa: CASSSPGGVEAFF
d_call: .; clone_size: .; j_call: TRBJ2-6; v_call: TRBV5-1; cdr3_nt: TGCGCCAGCAGCTTGATGGGTCAGGCGGGGGCCAACGTCCTGACTTTC; cdr3_aa: CASSLMGQAGANVLTF
d_call: .; clone_size: .; j_call: TRBJ1-4; v_call: TRBV4-1; cdr3_nt: TGCGCCAGCAGCCAACAGGGAGGGACTAATGAAAAACTGTTTTTT; cdr3_aa: CASSQQGGTNEKLFF
d_call: TRBD1; clone_size: .; j_call: TRBJ2-1; v_call: TRBV25-1; cdr3_nt: TGTGCCAGCAGTGTCTTCGGGACAGGGGAAGGACGACACAATGAGCAGTTCTTC; cdr3_aa: CASSVFGTGEGRHNEQFF
d_call: TRBD1; clone_size: few; j_call: TRBJ1-2; v_call: TRBV6-5; cdr3_nt: TGTGCCAGCAGCGAGGACAGGGCCCCCTATGGCTACACCTTC; cdr3_aa: CASSEDRAPYGYTF
d_call: TRBD1; clone_size: .; j_call: TRBJ1-3; v_call: TRBV28; cdr3_nt: TGTGCCAGCAGTTTAGGACAGGGAATTAGAAACACCATATATTTT; cdr3_aa: CASSLGQGIRNTIYF
d_call: TRBD2; clone_size: .; j_call: TRBJ2-2; v_call: TRBV7-6; cdr3_nt: TGTGCCAGCAGCAAAACTAGCGGGGGCGGTGCTGGGGAGCTGTTTTTT; cdr3_aa: CASSKTSGGGAGELFF
d_call: .; clone_size: .; j_call: TRBJ1-5; v_call: TRBV19; cdr3_nt: TGTGCCAGTAGTCCCACGAGGTATAGCAATCAGCCCCAGCATTTT; cdr3_aa: CASSPTRYSNQPQHF
d_call: TRBD1; clone_size: .; j_call: TRBJ1-3; v_call: TRBV5-5; cdr3_nt: TGTGCCAGCAGCTTGGATCCCGGGACAGGGACTGGAAACACCATATATTTT; cdr3_aa: CASSLDPGTGTGNTIYF
d_call: TRBD1; clone_size: once; j_call: TRBJ1-1; v_call: TRBV7-3; cdr3_nt: TGTGCCAGCAGCCCCCACCCCGGGACAGTGAACACTGAAGCTTTCTTT; cdr3_aa: CASSPHPGTVNTEAFF
d_call: TRBD1; clone_size: few; j_call: TRBJ1-6; v_call: TRBV7-2; cdr3_nt: TGTGCCAGCAGAGGATGGCAGGGGGCTAGACCCCTCCACTTT; cdr3_aa: CASRGWQGARPLHF
d_call: TRBD1; clone_size: .; j_call: TRBJ1-6; v_call: TRBV5-1; cdr3_nt: TGCGCCAGCAGCTTGTGGGCAGGGGGTAATTCACCCCTCCACTTT; cdr3_aa: CASSLWAGGNSPLHF
d_call: .; clone_size: .; j_call: TRBJ2-3; v_call: TRBV5-4; cdr3_nt: TGTGCCAGCAGCTTTAACACAGATACGCAGTATTTT; cdr3_aa: CASSFNTDTQYF
d_call: TRBD1; clone_size: .; j_call: TRBJ2-1; v_call: TRBV6-6; cdr3_nt: TGTGCCAGCAGTTACTACAGGGGTGAGGATGAGCAGTTCTTC; cdr3_aa: CASSYYRGEDEQFF
d_call: .; clone_size: .; j_call: TRBJ1-6; v_call: TRBV4-2; cdr3_nt: TGTGCCAGCAGCCGTGGACAGAATAATTCACCCCTCCACTTT; cdr3_aa: CASSRGQNNSPLHF
d_call: TRBD2; clone_size: few; j_call: TRBJ2-4; v_call: TRBV4-2; cdr3_nt: TGTGCCAGCAGCCAAACCTTCCGGGGGGGCGTAAACATTCAGTACTTC; cdr3_aa: CASSQTFRGGVNIQYF
d_call: TRBD2; clone_size: .; j_call: TRBJ2-7; v_call: TRBV11-2; cdr3_nt: TGTGCCAGCAGCTTAGATCTGCGGACTAGCGGGGGGACCTCCCGGTACTTC; cdr3_aa: CASSLDLRTSGGTSRYF
d_call: .; clone_size: .; j_call: TRBJ1-2; v_call: TRBV6-5; cdr3_nt: TGTGCCAGCAGCTCAATGCAGGGAGGGGGGGGTGGCTACACCTTC; cdr3_aa: CASSSMQGGGGGYTF
d_call: .; clone_size: .; j_call: TRBJ1-1; v_call: TRBV18; cdr3_nt: TGTGCCAGCTCACCCAGGGGTAACACTGAAGCTTTCTTT; cdr3_aa: CASSPRGNTEAFF
d_call: .; clone_size: .; j_call: TRBJ2-4; v_call: TRBV11-2; cdr3_nt: TGTGCCAGCAGCTTAGCCAGGTCCACAGACATTCAGTACTTC; cdr3_aa: CASSLARSTDIQYF
d_call: .; clone_size: .; j_call: TRBJ2-1; v_call: TRBV3-1/TRBV3-2; cdr3_nt: TGTGCCAGCAGCCAAGGGTTCCAGGGGAATGAGCAGTTCTTC; cdr3_aa: CASSQGFQGNEQFF
d_call: TRBD1; clone_size: .; j_call: TRBJ1-2; v_call: TRBV7-9; cdr3_nt: TGTGCCAGCAGAGGACAGGGAGACTATGGCTACACCTTC; cdr3_aa: CASRGQGDYGYTF
d_call: .; clone_size: .; j_call: TRBJ2-3; v_call: TRBV28; cdr3_nt: TGTGCCAGCAGTTTTGCGGGGGCCGCCACAGATACGCAGTATTTT; cdr3_aa: CASSFAGAATDTQYF
d_call: TRBD2; clone_size: .; j_call: TRBJ2-5; v_call: TRBV30; cdr3_nt: TGTGCCTGGACGGGGGGGCCGACCCAGTACTTC; cdr3_aa: CAWTGGPTQYF
d_call: TRBD1; clone_size: .; j_call: TRBJ2-3; v_call: TRBV7-2; cdr3_nt: TGTGCCAGCAAGGGGACAGGGGTGTCAACGCAGTATTTT; cdr3_aa: CASKGTGVSTQYF
d_call: .; clone_size: .; j_call: TRBJ1-1; v_call: TRBV3-1/TRBV3-2; cdr3_nt: TGTGCCAGCGCCGAGGGGGTTAACACTGAAGCTTTCTTT; cdr3_aa: CASAEGVNTEAFF
d_call: .; clone_size: .; j_call: TRBJ1-6; v_call: TRBV6-4; cdr3_nt: TGTGCCAGCAGTGACGGACAGATGCTCCCCCTTTATAATTCACCCCTCCACTTT; cdr3_aa: CASSDGQMLPLYNSPLHF
d_call: .; clone_size: few; j_call: TRBJ2-5; v_call: TRBV14; cdr3_nt: TGTGCCAGCAGCCCCCGGACAGAGGTCCGGGAGACCCAGTACTTC; cdr3_aa: CASSPRTEVRETQYF
d_call: TRBD1; clone_size: .; j_call: TRBJ2-7; v_call: TRBV5-6; cdr3_nt: TGTGCCAGCAGCTTGGAAGGGGGCTTTTTCTACGAGCAGTACTTC; cdr3_aa: CASSLEGGFFYEQYF
d_call: .; clone_size: .; j_call: TRBJ1-2; v_call: TRBV2; cdr3_nt: TGTGCCAGCCGTATGGGGGCAGCTAACTATGGCTACACCTTC; cdr3_aa: CASRMGAANYGYTF
d_call: .; clone_size: .; j_call: TRBJ1-1; v_call: TRBV7-9; cdr3_nt: TGTGCCAGCAGCTTACTACAGATGAACACTGAAGCTTTCTTT; cdr3_aa: CASSLLQMNTEAFF
d_call: TRBD1; clone_size: .; j_call: TRBJ1-1; v_call: TRBV5-6; cdr3_nt: TGTGCCAGCAGCAACAGGGGGCTCGAGAACACTGAAGCTTTCTTT; cdr3_aa: CASSNRGLENTEAFF
d_call: TRBD1; clone_size: few; j_call: TRBJ2-7; v_call: TRBV27; cdr3_nt: TGTGCCAGCAAATTTCAGGGGGCAAACGAGCAGTACTTC; cdr3_aa: CASKFQGANEQYF
d_call: TRBD2; clone_size: .; j_call: TRBJ2-1; v_call: TRBV27; cdr3_nt: TGTGCCAGCAGACAATTAGCGGGGGGCCCCCAGTTCTTC; cdr3_aa: CASRQLAGGPQFF
d_call: TRBD1; clone_size: .; j_call: TRBJ1-5; v_call: TRBV12-5; cdr3_nt: TGTGCTAGTGGTATACTATTAGACAGGGGGCCCCAGCCCCAGCATTTT; cdr3_aa: CASGILLDRGPQPQHF
d_call: .; clone_size: .; j_call: TRBJ2-7; v_call: TRBV10-3; cdr3_nt: TGTGCCATCAAAAAAGACAGGTTAAGCACCTACGAGCAGTACTTC; cdr3_aa: CAIKKDRLSTYEQYF
d_call: .; clone_size: .; j_call: TRBJ2-4; v_call: TRBV7-2; cdr3_nt: TGTGCCAGCAGCTTTAGAGGGATAACCAAAAACATTCAGTACTTC; cdr3_aa: CASSFRGITKNIQYF
d_call: .; clone_size: .; j_call: TRBJ2-7; v_call: TRBV5-4; cdr3_nt: TGTGCCAGCAGCTTGGGCCGAGGATCATACGAGCAGTACTTC; cdr3_aa: CASSLGRGSYEQYF
d_call: .; clone_size: .; j_call: TRBJ1-2; v_call: TRBV14; cdr3_nt: TGTGCCAGCAGCCAAAACAGGGCCAACTATGGCTACACCTTC; cdr3_aa: CASSQNRANYGYTF
d_call: .; clone_size: .; j_call: TRBJ1-5; v_call: TRBV12-3/TRBV12-4; cdr3_nt: TGTGCCAGCAGTTGGCGCAATCAGCCCCAGCATTTT; cdr3_aa: CASSWRNQPQHF
d_call: .; clone_size: .; j_call: TRBJ1-1; v_call: TRBV7-9; cdr3_nt: TGTGCCAGCAGCCGGATGGGGAGGAACACTGAAGCTTTCTTT; cdr3_aa: CASSRMGRNTEAFF
d_call: .; clone_size: .; j_call: TRBJ1-3; v_call: TRBV28; cdr3_nt: TGTGCCAGCTATGGCCCTGGAAACACCATATATTTT; cdr3_aa: CASYGPGNTIYF
d_call: TRBD1; clone_size: .; j_call: TRBJ2-2; v_call: TRBV2; cdr3_nt: TGTGCCAGCAGAGGGACAGTGAACACCGGGGAGCTGTTTTTT; cdr3_aa: CASRGTVNTGELFF